These 18 T cell receptor beta chains were sequenced from one sample in a study of CD8+ T cells in alopecia areata (dated by TCRdb to 2017 to 2018). The time point label, read with the paper, signifies: about 4 weeks on oral tofacitinib. In the paper's terms, the treatment or condition label means: oral pan-JAK inhibitor, 5-10 mg twice daily. The receptor library was made with the immunoSEQ multiplex PCR assay. RNA was extracted from all samples and reverse transcribed into cDNA, which served as template for TCR sequencing. TCRdb mirrors the immuneACCESS table, restricted to in-frame sequences. Some clones are absent from its copies; in checked studies, under half trace to an unresolved V gene, and the reason for the others is unknown. This sample has some 200,000 clones in its table, and 55% to 70% of those were observed once. The ten largest account for around 3% of the sample. The material sequenced was CD4+ T cells sorted from blood, taken at week 4, from a patient treated with tofacitinib. The receptors originated from a human donor with alopecia areata.

This clone was detected only once. V gene TRBV30 combines with J gene TRBJ1-1, with D unresolved. Germline V gene sequence: CDR1 GTSNPN, CDR2 SVGIG (reference sequence). This CDR3 is 13 amino acids long. Trimming removed 1 base from V and 4 bases from J, with 10 bases in between. The CDR3 DNA follows: TGTGCCTGGAGTGCCGAGTTAAGCACTGAAGCTTTCTTT. It codes for CAWSAELSTEAFF. The variable domain in full, completed from reference TRBV30 and TRBJ1-1, reads SQTIHQWPATLVQPVGSPLSLECTVEGTSNPNLYWYRQAAGRGLQLLFYSVGIGQISSEVPQNLSASRPQDRQFILSSKKLLLSDSGFYLCAWSAELSTEAFFGQGTRLTVV.

This clone was found a few times. The rearrangement links TRBV6-5 to TRBJ2-5, with D tentatively TRBD2 (5 bases). CDR1 and CDR2 from the germline V gene are MNHEY and SVGAGI. The CDR3 has 14 amino acids. Trimming removed 6 bases from V and 4 bases from J, with 15 bases in between. The CDR3 nucleotides read TGTGCCAGCAGCCGGGGTCCCTTGGGAGAGACCCAGTACTTC. Translation: CASSRGPLGETQYF.

V usage is TRBV25-1 and J usage is TRBJ2-1; 10 bases map to TRBD2. Germline assignment: CDR1 MGHDK and CDR2 SYGVNS. Trimming took 6 bases from V and 5 from J; bases not matched to a gene: 4. This CDR3 region has 14 residues. The CDR3 loop is CASRIAGGDNEQFF. DNA of the CDR3: TGTGCCAGCAGGATAGCGGGGGGTGACAATGAGCAGTTCTTC.

This clone appeared a single time. The chain joins TRBV30 to TRBJ2-5; D unresolved. Trimming removed 1 base from V and 3 bases from J, with 3 bases in between. CDR1 GTSNPN and CDR2 SVGIG come from the germline V gene (reference sequence). This CDR3 has 11 residues. Here the CDR3 DNA reads TGTGCCTGGAGTGCAAAAGAGACCCAGTACTTC. The encoded protein is CAWSAKETQYF.

The V call is TRBV15, the J call TRBJ2-6; no reliable D call. Trimming took 3 bases from V and 1 from J, leaving 10 bases between them. The CDR3 has 16 residues. From germline, CDR1 is LNHNV and CDR2 YYDKDF (reference sequence). The CDR3 bases are TGTGCCACCAGCAGCGCCCGGCCGTCTGGGGCCAACGTCCTGACTTTC. This encodes CATSSARPSGANVLTF. Based on the CDR3 plus reference TRBV15 and TRBJ2-6, the full variable domain is DAMVIQNPRYQVTQFGKPVTLSCSQTLNHNVMYWYQQKSSQAPKLLFHYYDKDFNNEADTPDNFQSRRPNTSFCFLDIRSPGLGDTAMYLCATSSARPSGANVLTFGAGSRLTVL.

The CDR3 nucleotides are TGCGCCACTCCGGGACAGGGACAAGAGACCCAGTACTTC. Protein sequence: CATPGQGQETQYF. The chain uses TRBV4-3 and TRBJ2-5, with TRBD1 matching over 9 bases. Unmatched junction bases numbered 5, after V lost 10 bases and J lost 2 bases. The germline gives CDR1 LGHNA, CDR2 YSLEER. CDR3 size: 13 residues.

The chain carries TRBV30 and TRBJ1-1; no definite D call. V was clipped by 0 bases and J by 6 bases, with 14 bases between them. This CDR3 is built from 14 residues. Germline assignment: CDR1 GTSNPN and CDR2 SVGIG (reference sequence). The chain's CDR3 is CAWSVEGYGAEAFF. CDR3 nucleotides: TGTGCCTGGAGTGTAGAAGGTTATGGGGCTGAAGCTTTCTTT. Supplemented by reference TRBV30 and TRBJ1-1, the full variable domain reads SQTIHQWPATLVQPVGSPLSLECTVEGTSNPNLYWYRQAAGRGLQLLFYSVGIGQISSEVPQNLSASRPQDRQFILSSKKLLLSDSGFYLCAWSVEGYGAEAFFGQGTRLTVV.

This rearrangement joins TRBV25-1 to TRBJ1-1, with D possibly TRBD1 on 5 matching bases. The V gene lost 1 base and the J gene lost 6 bases, with 12 bases spanning the gap. CDR3 length equals 14 residues. From germline, CDR1 is MGHDK and CDR2 SYGVNS. The CDR3 reads CASSEWGVSSEAFF. The CDR3 nucleotides read TGTGCCAGCAGTGAATGGGGGGTTAGTTCTGAAGCTTTCTTT.

This clone showed up just once. The chain carries TRBV9 and TRBJ1-1; the D is unclear. Germline V lookup: CDR1 SGDLS, CDR2 YYNGEE. This CDR3 spans 11 amino acids. Trimming shortened V by 8 bases and J by 1 base, and 6 bases separated the two germline ends. CDR3: CARPWNTEAFF. CDR3 DNA: TGTGCCAGACCCTGGAACACTGAAGCTTTCTTT.

This clone was seen once. CDR3 nucleotides: TGTGCCTGGAGTAGAGGCAGGGCCTACGAGCAGTACTTC. Translated, it gives CAWSRGRAYEQYF. This chain uses TRBV30 with TRBJ2-7; D is perhaps TRBD1 (5 bases). V lost 2 bases and J 2 bases, leaving 10 bases between the germline ends. The CDR3 runs to 13 residues. CDR1 is GTSNPN and CDR2 is SVGIG in the germline V gene (reference sequence).

The rearrangement uses TRBV30 and TRBJ1-5; TRBD1 aligns across 7 bases. V shed 3 bases, J shed 7 bases, and the junction held 12 bases outside the gene matches. The CDR3 length is 15 residues. Germline lookup yields CDR1 GTSNPN and CDR2 SVGIG (reference sequence). CDR3 protein: CAWRGRGYGGQPQHF. The DNA of the CDR3 is TGTGCCTGGAGAGGCAGGGGGTACGGGGGCCAGCCCCAGCATTTT.

The chain joins TRBV9 to TRBJ2-2, with TRBD2 as a possible D gene (6 bases). This CDR3 has 13 residues. The germline CDR1 and CDR2 sequences are SGDLS and YYNGEE. Trimming shortened V by 4 bases and J by 5 bases, and 9 bases separated the two germline ends. The CDR3 here is CASSFGTTGELFF. The CDR3 coding sequence is TGTGCCAGCAGCTTCGGGACTACCGGGGAGCTGTTTTTT.

This clone has just a few counts. The chain carries TRBV10-3 and TRBJ1-2; TRBD1 agrees at 7 bases. The CDR3 covers 13 residues. In germline, CDR1 is ENHRY, CDR2 SYGVKD. Trimming took 2 bases from V and 3 from J; bases not matched to a gene: 0. The CDR3 DNA reads as TGTGCCATCAGTGAGGGACAGGACTATGGCTACACCTTC. It encodes CAISEGQDYGYTF.

Here the CDR3 reads CASTVGQRANTEAFF. CDR3 DNA sequence: TGTGCCTCGACGGTGGGACAGCGAGCGAACACTGAAGCTTTCTTT. The rearrangement joins TRBV30 to TRBJ1-1; 7 nucleotides agree with TRBD1. The junction had 12 bases not matched to a gene; V was cut back by 7 bases and J by 1 base. CDR3 size: 15 residues. CDR1 and CDR2 (germline): GTSNPN, SVGIG (reference sequence).

The V call is TRBV30, the J call TRBJ2-1; 9 bases agree with TRBD1. The V gene end was trimmed by 5 bases and the J gene end by 4 bases; junction bases not matched to a gene: 6. This CDR3 spans 14 amino acids. Looked up from germline, CDR1 is GTSNPN and CDR2 is SVGIG (reference sequence). The CDR3 nucleotides read TGTGCCTGGGCCGGACAGGGGTTTTACAATGAGCAGTTCTTC. Translating it yields CAWAGQGFYNEQFF. The full variable domain, its missing parts supplied by reference TRBV30 and TRBJ2-1, is SQTIHQWPATLVQPVGSPLSLECTVEGTSNPNLYWYRQAAGRGLQLLFYSVGIGQISSEVPQNLSASRPQDRQFILSSKKLLLSDSGFYLCAWAGQGFYNEQFFGPGTRLTVL.

The chain uses TRBV5-1 and TRBJ2-5; the D gene is possibly TRBD2 (6 bases). The CDR3 is 14 residues long. The ends were cut back, 0 bases at V and 3 bases at J, with 9 bases in the middle. Germline-derived CDR1 and CDR2 are SGHRS and YFSETQ. The CDR3 is CASSLGGGEETQYF. CDR3 bases: TGCGCCAGCAGCTTGGGCGGCGGGGAAGAGACCCAGTACTTC.

The chain links TRBV2 to TRBJ2-7; perhaps D is TRBD1 or TRBD2 (5 bases each). This CDR3 has 12 amino acids. Trimming took off 4 bases at V and 4 bases at J, with 8 bases between the two ends. From germline, CDR1 is SNHLY and CDR2 FYNNEI. CDR3 region: CASSGGRYEQYF. The CDR3 nucleotides read TGTGCCAGCAGTGGGGGACGGTACGAGCAGTACTTC.

The V gene is TRBV2, the J gene TRBJ2-7; 10 nucleotides line up with TRBD1. The CDR3 runs to 16 residues. V was clipped by 6 bases and J by 2 bases; unmatched bases: 10. Looked up from germline, CDR1 is SNHLY and CDR2 is FYNNEI. The CDR3 here is CASSMPRDRGAYEQYF. The CDR3 DNA follows: TGTGCCAGCAGCATGCCTCGGGACAGGGGTGCCTACGAGCAGTACTTC. Combining the CDR3 with reference TRBV2 and TRBJ2-7 gives the whole variable domain EPEVTQTPSHQVTQMGQEVILRCVPISNHLYFYWYRQILGQKVEFLVSFYNNEISEKSEIFDDQFSVERPDGSNFTLKIRSTKLEDSAMYFCASSMPRDRGAYEQYFGPGTRLTVT.